These T cell receptor beta chains were read from a single sample in a study of blood T cell repertoires in COVID-19. Clones were read by immunoSEQ multiplex PCR, and TCRdb kept only the in-frame ones, dropping some. The repertoire holds just over 200,000 clones, with 86% as singletons. Source material: peripheral blood. These receptors all come from a man of 80 years or more with acute or convalescent COVID-19. Each CDR3 is given with its conserved first and last residue. The D gene is left open where the match is weak. Size values are once, few and many counts, or a class for expanded clones, and some rows have none.

V gene	J gene	D gene	clone size	CDR3 protein	CDR3 DNA
TRBV5-1	TRBJ2-3	TRBD2	.	CASSLAAGETDTQYF	TGCGCCAGCAGCTTGGCAGCGGGAGAGACAGATACGCAGTATTTT
TRBV7-8	TRBJ1-2	TRBD1	.	CASSLGNLGTGSYGYTF	TGTGCCAGCAGCTTAGGAAATTTAGGGACAGGGAGCTATGGCTACACCTTC
TRBV18	TRBJ2-5	TRBD2	.	CASSPGRLAGREGQETQYF	TGTGCCAGCTCACCCGGGCGACTAGCGGGCCGGGAGGGCCAAGAGACCCAGTACTTC
TRBV12-1	TRBJ2-5	.	.	CASRTVKVRARQETQYF	TGTGCCAGCAGGACTGTTAAGGTCAGGGCCCGACAAGAGACCCAGTACTTC
TRBV30	TRBJ2-3	.	.	CAWSWSSTDTQYF	TGTGCCTGGAGTTGGAGTAGCACAGATACGCAGTATTTT
TRBV6-6	TRBJ1-5	.	.	CASNPHGRPLNQPQHF	TGTGCCAGCAACCCCCACGGCAGGCCCCTCAATCAGCCCCAGCATTTT
TRBV3-1/TRBV3-2	TRBJ1-6	.	few	CASSQAKNGSPLHF	TGTGCCAGCAGCCAAGCCAAGAATGGCTCACCCCTCCACTTT
TRBV6-5	TRBJ1-4	.	.	CASRERATNEKLFF	TGTGCCAGCAGGGAGCGAGCAACTAATGAAAAACTGTTTTTT
TRBV9	TRBJ2-5	.	.	CASSLQGGVMETQYF	TGTGCCAGCAGCCTACAGGGGGGGGTTATGGAGACCCAGTACTTC
TRBV2	TRBJ2-7	.	.	CASQGQGPSYEQYF	TGTGCCAGTCAGGGGCAGGGCCCTTCCTACGAGCAGTACTTC
TRBV30	TRBJ2-7	.	.	CAWSVRVGGRGLYEQYF	TGTGCCTGGAGTGTACGCGTTGGGGGCCGAGGCCTATACGAGCAGTACTTC
TRBV11-2	TRBJ2-5	TRBD2	.	CASSPREASGSETQYF	TGTGCCAGCAGCCCCAGAGAGGCTAGCGGGAGTGAAACCCAGTACTTC
TRBV27	TRBJ2-3	TRBD1	few	CASRQGQGTFTQYF	TGTGCCAGCAGGCAGGGACAGGGGACCTTTACGCAGTATTTT
TRBV7-2	TRBJ1-4	.	.	CASSFQRGVANEKLFF	TGTGCCAGCAGCTTTCAGAGAGGCGTGGCTAATGAAAAACTGTTTTTT
TRBV4-1	TRBJ1-6	.	.	CASSAADYNSPLHF	TGCGCCAGTAGTGCGGCCGACTATAATTCACCCCTCCACTTT
TRBV21-1	TRBJ2-3	.	.	CASSCVTRAETLDTQYF	TGTGCCAGCAGCTGCGTTACTAGGGCCGAAACCTTAGATACGCAGTATTTT
TRBV5-3	TRBJ2-1	TRBD2	.	CARSFTGTSGGSYNEQFF	TGTGCCAGAAGCTTCACCGGGACTAGCGGAGGCTCCTACAATGAGCAGTTCTTC
TRBV5-1	TRBJ2-4	TRBD1	.	CASSPGTGVNIQYF	TGCGCCAGCAGCCCCGGGACAGGGGTTAACATTCAGTACTTC
TRBV18	TRBJ2-2	TRBD1	.	CASSPQGAAGELFF	TGTGCCAGCTCACCTCAGGGGGCGGCCGGGGAGCTGTTTTTT
TRBV20-1	TRBJ1-2	TRBD1	.	CSATGGYGYTF	TGCAGTGCGACAGGGGGCTATGGCTACACCTTC
TRBV6-1	TRBJ2-1	.	.	CASSEDFISYNEQFF	TGTGCCAGCAGTGAGGACTTCATTTCCTACAATGAGCAGTTCTTC
TRBV19	TRBJ2-1	.	.	CASRRGSAPNEQFF	TGTGCCAGTAGACGAGGGTCGGCTCCCAATGAGCAGTTCTTC
TRBV19	TRBJ1-3	.	.	CASSLRQALSGNTIYF	TGTGCCAGTAGTCTTCGACAGGCTCTCTCTGGAAACACCATATATTTT
TRBV2	TRBJ2-1	TRBD1	.	CATDGQGAGNEQFF	TGTGCCACCGACGGGCAGGGGGCTGGGAATGAGCAGTTCTTC
TRBV30	TRBJ2-2	TRBD1	.	CAWGPGQSNTGELFF	TGTGCCTGGGGACCGGGACAGTCGAACACCGGGGAGCTGTTTTTT
TRBV7-2	TRBJ2-3	.	.	CASSLLYNRVGFTDTQYF	TGTGCCAGCAGCCTACTCTATAACAGGGTTGGGTTCACAGATACGCAGTATTTT
TRBV7-9	TRBJ1-2	TRBD1	once	CASSPGQGFSYGYTF	TGTGCCAGCAGCCCTGGACAGGGTTTCTCCTATGGCTACACCTTC
TRBV5-1	TRBJ1-5	TRBD1	once	CASSQRQGDQPQHF	TGCGCCAGCAGCCAACGACAGGGGGATCAGCCCCAGCATTTT
TRBV6-1	TRBJ2-7	TRBD1	.	CASSEGTGGLRYF	TGTGCCAGCAGTGAAGGGACAGGGGGCCTTCGTTACTTC
TRBV7-2	TRBJ1-4	.	.	CASSLGRGRYEKLFF	TGTGCCAGCAGCTTAGGCCGGGGTAGATATGAAAAACTGTTTTTT
TRBV4-2	TRBJ2-3	TRBD2	.	CASSQVYMSGASTDTQYF	TGTGCCAGCAGCCAAGTCTATATGAGCGGGGCTAGCACAGATACGCAGTATTTT
TRBV7-2	TRBJ1-1	TRBD1	.	CASSLRWDRVNTEAFF	TGTGCCAGCAGCCTGAGATGGGACAGGGTGAACACTGAAGCTTTCTTT
TRBV6-5	TRBJ1-5	.	.	CASSLGGDQPQHF	TGTGCCAGCAGTCTAGGTGGTGATCAGCCCCAGCATTTT
TRBV20-1	TRBJ2-7	TRBD2	.	CSAIAGREQYF	TGCAGTGCTATAGCGGGGCGCGAGCAGTACTTC
TRBV18	TRBJ1-5	TRBD1	few	CASSHGQGQQPQHF	TGTGCCAGCTCACACGGACAGGGGCAACAGCCCCAGCATTTT
TRBV24-1	TRBJ2-7	.	.	CATSQNYEQYF	TGTGCCACCAGTCAAAACTACGAGCAGTACTTC
TRBV6-5	TRBJ1-3	TRBD1	.	CASRPTGAGNTIYF	TGTGCCAGCAGGCCGACAGGGGCTGGAAACACCATATATTTT
TRBV6-1	TRBJ2-6	TRBD1	.	CASSEARTGRNAGANVLTF	TGTGCCAGCAGTGAAGCCCGGACAGGGAGAAACGCTGGGGCCAACGTCCTGACTTTC
TRBV4-1	TRBJ2-3	.	once	CASSPSQYTDTQYF	TGCGCCAGCAGCCCCTCCCAGTACACAGATACGCAGTATTTT
TRBV3-1/TRBV3-2	TRBJ2-3	TRBD2	.	CASSPTISGGGADTQYF	TGTGCCAGCAGCCCCACAATTAGCGGGGGAGGGGCAGATACGCAGTATTTT
TRBV9	TRBJ2-2	TRBD2	.	CASSVEAGGITGELFF	TGTGCCAGCAGCGTAGAGGCGGGAGGGATCACCGGGGAGCTGTTTTTT
TRBV21-1	TRBJ1-2	.	.	CASSKAGQGDGYTF	TGTGCCAGCAGCAAAGCCGGGCAGGGGGATGGCTACACCTTC
TRBV10-3	TRBJ2-1	.	.	CAISASGPNEQFF	TGTGCCATCAGTGCCTCAGGGCCCAATGAGCAGTTCTTC